This is a list of T cell receptor beta chains from one sample in a study of blood T cell repertoires in COVID-19. Produced via immunoSEQ multiplex PCR; TCRdb's table is partial and in-frame only. The sample holds tens of thousands of clones, over 75% seen once. Sequenced input: peripheral blood. The receptors were gathered from a man between 60 and 75 years old with acute or convalescent COVID-19. Both conserved end residues are part of each CDR3. Fields, in order: clone size, D gene, J gene, CDR3 length, V gene, CDR3 protein, CDR3 DNA. A D gene is named only where the DNA matches it firmly. The size of a clone is reported for some rows only, either as once, few or many, or as a class for expanded clones.

NA	NA	TRBJ2-7	13	TRBV15	CATSRVDSYEQYF	TGTGCCACCAGCAGAGTAGACAGCTACGAGCAGTACTTC
NA	NA	TRBJ1-5	13	TRBV15	CATSRRREQPQHF	TGTGCCACCAGCCGGCGGAGGGAGCAGCCCCAGCATTTT
NA	NA	TRBJ1-5	14	TRBV11-2	CASSQGYSNQPQHF	TGTGCCAGCAGCCAGGGTTATAGCAATCAGCCCCAGCATTTT
NA	TRBD1	TRBJ1-2	12	TRBV28	CASRDRGRGYTF	TGTGCCAGCAGGGACAGGGGACGGGGCTACACCTTC
once	TRBD1	TRBJ1-4	16	TRBV30	CAWSVQTGGPNEKLFF	TGTGCCTGGAGTGTACAGACAGGGGGCCCTAATGAAAAACTGTTTTTT
NA	TRBD1	TRBJ2-5	17	TRBV7-6	CASSLDVPDRGDETQYF	TGTGCCAGCAGCTTAGATGTCCCGGACAGGGGTGATGAGACCCAGTACTTC
NA	TRBD1	TRBJ2-7	14	TRBV29-1	CSVMSRGLPYEQYF	TGCAGCGTTATGTCCAGGGGGCTACCCTACGAGCAGTACTTC
NA	TRBD1	TRBJ1-1	14	TRBV3-1/TRBV3-2	CASSGGPGQGEAFF	TGTGCCAGCAGCGGGGGGCCGGGACAGGGTGAAGCTTTCTTT
once	NA	TRBJ2-1	13	TRBV14	CASTSSGPVGQFF	TGTGCCAGCACCTCCTCAGGCCCGGTCGGGCAGTTCTTC
NA	TRBD2	TRBJ2-1	16	TRBV23-1	CASSQSRAGGLNEQFF	TGCGCCAGCAGTCAATCGAGAGCGGGGGGCCTCAATGAGCAGTTCTTC
NA	TRBD2	TRBJ2-2	16	TRBV7-3	CASSLVQRGAPGELFF	TGTGCCAGCAGCTTAGTTCAGCGGGGGGCCCCCGGGGAGCTGTTTTTT
once	NA	TRBJ2-1	16	TRBV7-3	CASSSGGQRTGNEQFF	TGTGCCAGCAGCTCCGGTGGACAGCGTACAGGCAATGAGCAGTTCTTC
NA	TRBD2	TRBJ2-1	15	TRBV5-6	CASLSGGVTYNEQFF	TGTGCCAGCCTTAGCGGGGGGGTCACCTACAATGAGCAGTTCTTC
NA	NA	TRBJ1-1	14	TRBV29-1	CSVKKVGQSTEAFF	TGCAGCGTCAAGAAAGTCGGACAGTCCACTGAAGCTTTCTTT
NA	TRBD2	TRBJ2-3	16	TRBV10-3	CATGLAGGISTDTQYF	TGTGCCACCGGACTAGCGGGGGGCATTTCGACAGATACGCAGTATTTT
NA	NA	TRBJ2-3	13	TRBV19	CASSQGHTDTQYF	TGTGCCAGTAGTCAGGGCCACACAGATACGCAGTATTTT
NA	TRBD1	TRBJ2-7	14	TRBV30	CAWSRTGGGGEQYF	TGTGCCTGGTCCAGGACAGGGGGCGGGGGAGAGCAGTACTTC
NA	NA	TRBJ2-2	15	TRBV5-1	CASSSGESRTGELFF	TGCGCCAGCAGCTCGGGGGAGAGCCGCACCGGGGAGCTGTTTTTT
NA	NA	TRBJ1-2	16	TRBV18	CASSPSLGQSNYGYTF	TGTGCCAGCTCACCAAGTTTGGGGCAGTCCAACTATGGCTACACCTTC
NA	TRBD1	TRBJ1-1	13	TRBV12-3/TRBV12-4	CASSFGGTVKAFF	TGTGCCAGCAGTTTTGGTGGGACAGTAAAAGCTTTCTTT
NA	TRBD1	TRBJ1-4	15	TRBV5-1	CASSPTGSPNEKLFF	TGCGCCAGCAGCCCGACAGGGTCGCCTAATGAAAAACTGTTTTTT
few	TRBD1	TRBJ2-3	15	TRBV24-1	CATSDTGTGEDTQYF	TGTGCCACCAGTGATACCGGGACAGGGGAGGATACGCAGTATTTT
NA	TRBD1	TRBJ2-7	15	TRBV9	CASSPGQSNLYEQYF	TGTGCCAGCAGCCCGGGACAGTCGAACCTCTACGAGCAGTACTTC
NA	NA	TRBJ2-1	13	TRBV5-1	CASTENLANEQFF	TGCGCCAGCACCGAAAACCTAGCGAATGAGCAGTTCTTC
NA	TRBD2	TRBJ2-1	15	TRBV9	CASSGSAGGYNEQFF	TGTGCCAGCAGCGGAAGTGCGGGGGGGTACAATGAGCAGTTCTTC
few	NA	TRBJ1-1	14	TRBV6-5	CASSSGLGGVKAFF	TGTGCCAGCAGTTCGGGCCTGGGCGGGGTAAAAGCTTTCTTT
NA	TRBD2	TRBJ2-1	12	TRBV6-5	CASRLAGGGPFF	TGTGCCAGCAGACTAGCGGGGGGGGGCCCGTTCTTC
NA	NA	TRBJ1-3	14	TRBV6-5	CASTTGYSGNTIYF	TGTGCCAGCACCACAGGGTATTCCGGAAACACCATATATTTT
NA	TRBD1	TRBJ1-2	14	TRBV10-3	CAIGKDREAYGYTF	TGTGCCATCGGTAAGGACAGGGAGGCCTATGGCTACACCTTC
NA	NA	TRBJ1-4	13	TRBV30	CAWNRALNEKLFF	TGTGCCTGGAACAGGGCCCTTAATGAAAAACTGTTTTTT
NA	NA	TRBJ1-5	13	TRBV6-4	CASSEQLNQPQHF	TGTGCCAGCAGTGAACAGCTCAATCAGCCCCAGCATTTT
NA	NA	TRBJ2-5	14	TRBV28	CASSLGGAVETQYF	TGTGCCAGCAGTTTGGGGGGGGCCGTAGAGACCCAGTACTTC
NA	TRBD1	TRBJ1-2	12	TRBV29-1	CSAGQGGYGYTF	TGCAGCGCCGGACAGGGAGGCTATGGCTACACCTTC
many	TRBD2	TRBJ2-2	17	TRBV7-9	CASSSARLAGDTGELFF	TGTGCCAGCAGCTCTGCCAGACTAGCGGGGGACACCGGGGAGCTGTTTTTT
NA	NA	TRBJ1-3	13	TRBV19	CASSIGFGNTIYF	TGTGCCAGTAGTATCGGTTTTGGAAACACCATATATTTT
few	TRBD1	TRBJ2-7	14	TRBV5-4	CASSRGQGSYEQYF	TGTGCCAGCAGTAGGGGACAGGGGTCCTACGAGCAGTACTTC
NA	TRBD1	TRBJ1-1	12	TRBV12-3/TRBV12-4	CASRGTGRRAFF	TGTGCCAGCAGAGGGACAGGGAGGAGAGCTTTCTTT
NA	NA	TRBJ1-2	15	TRBV19	CASSRPGEGYAGYTF	TGTGCCAGTAGTAGGCCAGGGGAAGGTTACGCTGGCTACACCTTC
NA	TRBD1	TRBJ2-3	15	TRBV11-3	CASSSGQGRADTQYF	TGTGCCAGCAGCTCAGGACAGGGGAGGGCAGATACGCAGTATTTT
few	NA	TRBJ1-1	12	TRBV7-2	CASSLAITEAFF	TGTGCCAGCAGCTTAGCTATCACTGAAGCTTTCTTT
NA	NA	TRBJ2-3	13	TRBV6-5	CAIRQGGPDTQYF	TGTGCCATCCGGCAGGGGGGCCCAGATACGCAGTATTTT
NA	TRBD2	TRBJ2-1	16	TRBV11-2	CASSAGLAGGYNEQFF	TGTGCCAGCAGCGCGGGACTAGCGGGGGGCTACAATGAGCAGTTCTTC
NA	TRBD1	TRBJ2-7	12	TRBV10-3	CARRQGFDEQYF	TGTGCCAGAAGACAGGGGTTCGACGAGCAGTACTTC
NA	TRBD1	TRBJ2-7	15	TRBV7-2	CASSRTGSATYEQYF	TGTGCCAGCAGCCGGACAGGGTCGGCCACCTACGAGCAGTACTTC
few	NA	TRBJ1-1	14	TRBV7-9	CASSSRDKNTEAFF	TGTGCCAGCAGCTCCCGGGACAAGAACACTGAAGCTTTCTTT
NA	TRBD2	TRBJ2-4	16	TRBV14	CASSHNSGGAGNIQYF	TGTGCCAGCAGCCACAATAGCGGGGGGGCTGGGAACATTCAGTACTTC
NA	NA	TRBJ1-3	16	TRBV18	CASSPRQGNSGNTIYF	TGTGCCAGCTCACCCCGGCAGGGTAACTCTGGAAACACCATATATTTT
once	NA	TRBJ2-3	17	TRBV11-2	CASSLGRWGNRTDTQYF	TGTGCCAGCAGCTTAGGAAGGTGGGGCAATCGCACAGATACGCAGTATTTT
few	NA	TRBJ2-7	14	TRBV27	CASSLRSISYEQYF	TGTGCCAGCAGTCTACGGTCCATCTCCTACGAGCAGTACTTC
NA	NA	TRBJ1-1	14	TRBV30	CAWSVNAGNTEAFF	TGTGCCTGGAGTGTTAACGCAGGGAACACTGAAGCTTTCTTT
NA	NA	TRBJ1-3	13	TRBV2	CASSSGLGNTIYF	TGTGCCAGCAGTTCAGGGTTGGGAAACACCATATATTTT
NA	TRBD2	TRBJ2-5	15	TRBV19	CASKGLAGGEETQYF	TGTGCCAGCAAGGGACTAGCGGGGGGTGAAGAGACCCAGTACTTC
NA	TRBD1	TRBJ1-2	12	TRBV2	CATGQGNYGYTF	TGTGCCACCGGACAGGGAAACTATGGCTACACCTTC
NA	TRBD2	TRBJ2-5	13	TRBV19	CATETSGAGTQYF	TGTGCCACCGAGACTAGCGGAGCGGGGACCCAGTACTTC
NA	NA	TRBJ2-2	15	TRBV6-6	CASRALGGNTGELFF	TGTGCCAGCCGAGCCTTGGGGGGTAACACCGGGGAGCTGTTTTTT
NA	NA	TRBJ2-1	15	TRBV19	CASSIRLEPYNEQFF	TGTGCCAGTAGTATAAGACTGGAACCCTACAATGAGCAGTTCTTC
NA	NA	TRBJ2-7	12	TRBV29-1	CSVEVGRLEQYF	TGCAGCGTTGAGGTGGGGCGCCTCGAGCAGTACTTC
NA	TRBD2	TRBJ2-5	15	TRBV6-5	CAAAGLSGGRETQYF	TGTGCCGCAGCGGGTCTTAGCGGGGGGAGGGAGACCCAGTACTTC
NA	TRBD2	TRBJ2-7	16	TRBV3-1/TRBV3-2	CASSQSPSGGRYEQYF	TGTGCCAGCAGCCAGTCCCCTAGCGGGGGGAGGTACGAGCAGTACTTC
NA	TRBD2	TRBJ2-5	15	TRBV29-1	CSVEALLAGAETQYF	TGCAGCGTTGAAGCTTTACTAGCGGGGGCAGAGACCCAGTACTTC